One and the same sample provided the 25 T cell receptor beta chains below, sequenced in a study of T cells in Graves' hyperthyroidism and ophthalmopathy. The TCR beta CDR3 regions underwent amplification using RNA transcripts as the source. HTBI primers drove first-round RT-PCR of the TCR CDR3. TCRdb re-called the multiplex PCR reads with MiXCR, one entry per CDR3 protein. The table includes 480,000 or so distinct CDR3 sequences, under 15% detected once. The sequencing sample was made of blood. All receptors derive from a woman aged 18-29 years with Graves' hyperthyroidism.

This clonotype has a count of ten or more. The CDR3: CASSPPLAGAGETQYF. The CDR3, as DNA: TGTGCCAGCAGTCCCCCTCTAGCGGGAGCGGGCGAGACCCAGTACTTC. This chain joins TRBV12-3 or TRBV12-4 and TRBJ2-5; 10 bases are shared with TRBD2. V was clipped by 5 bases and J by 5 bases; unmatched bases: 11. There are 16 residues in the CDR3.

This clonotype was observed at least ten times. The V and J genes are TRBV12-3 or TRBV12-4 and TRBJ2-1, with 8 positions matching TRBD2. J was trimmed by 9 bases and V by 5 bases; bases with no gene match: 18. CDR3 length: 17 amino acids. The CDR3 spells CASSIVFGGTRASEQFF. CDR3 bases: TGTGCCAGCAGTATTGTCTTCGGAGGGACTAGAGCCTCTGAGCAGTTCTTC.

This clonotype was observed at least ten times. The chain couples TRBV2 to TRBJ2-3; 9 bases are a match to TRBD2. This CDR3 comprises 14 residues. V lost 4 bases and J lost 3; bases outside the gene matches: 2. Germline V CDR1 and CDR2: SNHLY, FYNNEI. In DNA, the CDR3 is TGTGCCAGCAGTGGGACTAGCGTTACAGATACGCAGTATTTT. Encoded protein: CASSGTSVTDTQYF.

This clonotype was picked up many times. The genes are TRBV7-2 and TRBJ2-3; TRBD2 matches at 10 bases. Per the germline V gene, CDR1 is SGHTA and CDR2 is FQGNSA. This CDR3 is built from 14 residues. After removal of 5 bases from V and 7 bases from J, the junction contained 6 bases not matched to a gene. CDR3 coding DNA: TGTGCCAGCAGCCTACTAGCGGGAAGGAATACGCAGTATTTT. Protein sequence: CASSLLAGRNTQYF. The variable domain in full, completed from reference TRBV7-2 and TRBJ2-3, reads GAGVSQSPSNKVTEKGKDVELRCDPISGHTALYWYRQSLGQGLEFLIYFQGNSAPDKSGLPSDRFSAERTGGSVSTLTIQRTQQEDSAVYLCASSLLAGRNTQYFGPGTRLTVL.

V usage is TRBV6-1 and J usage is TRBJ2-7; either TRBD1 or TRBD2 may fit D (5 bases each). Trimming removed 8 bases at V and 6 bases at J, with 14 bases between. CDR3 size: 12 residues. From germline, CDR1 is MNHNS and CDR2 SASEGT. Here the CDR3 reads CASRGASGEQYF. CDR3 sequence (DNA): TGTGCCAGCCGAGGGGCTTCAGGCGAGCAGTACTTC.

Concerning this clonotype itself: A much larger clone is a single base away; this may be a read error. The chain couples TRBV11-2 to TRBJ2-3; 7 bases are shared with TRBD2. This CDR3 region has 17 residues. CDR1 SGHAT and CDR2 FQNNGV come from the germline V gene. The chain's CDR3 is CASSLDWGGTSIDTQYF. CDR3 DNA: TGTGCCAGCAGCTTAGATTGGGGGGGAACTAGCATAGATACGCAGTATTTT. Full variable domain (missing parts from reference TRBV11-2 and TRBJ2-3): EAGVAQSPRYKIIEKRQSVAFWCNPISGHATLYWYQQILGQGPKLLIQFQNNGVVDDSQLPKDRFSAERLKGVDSTLKIQPAKLEDSAVYLCASSLDWGGTSIDTQYFGPGTRLTVL.

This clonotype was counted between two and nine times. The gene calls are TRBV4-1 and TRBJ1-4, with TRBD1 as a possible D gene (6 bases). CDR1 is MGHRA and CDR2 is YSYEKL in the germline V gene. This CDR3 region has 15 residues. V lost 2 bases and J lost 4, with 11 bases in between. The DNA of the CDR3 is TGCGCCAGCAGCCAACAGGACAGAATTAATGAAAAACTGTTTTTT. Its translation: CASSQQDRINEKLFF.

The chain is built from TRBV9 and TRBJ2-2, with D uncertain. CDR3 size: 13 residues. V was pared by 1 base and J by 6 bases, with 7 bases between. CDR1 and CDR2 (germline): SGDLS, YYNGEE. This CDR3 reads CASSVSGPGELFF. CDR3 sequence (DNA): TGTGCCAGCAGCGTAAGTGGGCCCGGGGAGCTGTTTTTT.

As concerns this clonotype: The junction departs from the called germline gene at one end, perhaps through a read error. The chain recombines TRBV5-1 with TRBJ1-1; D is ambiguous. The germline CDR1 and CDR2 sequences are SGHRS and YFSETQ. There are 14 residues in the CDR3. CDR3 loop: CAGSLAVSNAEAFF. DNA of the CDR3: TGCGCCGGCAGCTTGGCGGTGAGTAACGCTGAAGCCTTCTTT.

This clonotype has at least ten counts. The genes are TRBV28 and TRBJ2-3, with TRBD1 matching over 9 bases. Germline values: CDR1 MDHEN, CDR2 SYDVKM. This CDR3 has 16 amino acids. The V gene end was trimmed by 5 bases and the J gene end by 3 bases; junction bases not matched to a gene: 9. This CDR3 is CASSLKQGAGTDTQYF. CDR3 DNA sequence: TGTGCCAGCAGTCTCAAACAGGGGGCGGGTACAGATACGCAGTATTTT.

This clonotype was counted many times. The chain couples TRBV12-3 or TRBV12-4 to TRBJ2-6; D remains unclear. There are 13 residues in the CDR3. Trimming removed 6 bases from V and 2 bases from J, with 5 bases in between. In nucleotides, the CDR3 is TGTGCCAGCAGGGAACCTGGGGCCAACGTCCTGACTTTC. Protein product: CASREPGANVLTF.

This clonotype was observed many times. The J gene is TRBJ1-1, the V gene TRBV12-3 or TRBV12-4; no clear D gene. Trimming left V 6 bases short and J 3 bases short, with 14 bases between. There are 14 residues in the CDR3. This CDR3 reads CASSHQNRDTEAFF. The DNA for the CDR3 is TGTGCCAGCAGCCACCAAAATCGGGACACTGAAGCTTTCTTT.

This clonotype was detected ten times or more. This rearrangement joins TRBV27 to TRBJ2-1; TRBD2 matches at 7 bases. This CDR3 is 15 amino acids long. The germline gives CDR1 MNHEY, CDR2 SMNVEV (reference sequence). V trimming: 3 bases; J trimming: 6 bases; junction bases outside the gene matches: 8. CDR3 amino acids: CASSLGAGVRNEQFF. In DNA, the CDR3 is TGTGCCAGCAGTTTGGGTGCGGGAGTACGCAATGAGCAGTTCTTC.

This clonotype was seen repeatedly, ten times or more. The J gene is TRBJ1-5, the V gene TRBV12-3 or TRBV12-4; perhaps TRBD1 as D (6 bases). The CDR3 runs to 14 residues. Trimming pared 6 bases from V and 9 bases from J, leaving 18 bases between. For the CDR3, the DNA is TGTGCCAGCAGACCCGAAGGGGGGGATTTGCCCCAGCATTTT. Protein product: CASRPEGGDLPQHF.

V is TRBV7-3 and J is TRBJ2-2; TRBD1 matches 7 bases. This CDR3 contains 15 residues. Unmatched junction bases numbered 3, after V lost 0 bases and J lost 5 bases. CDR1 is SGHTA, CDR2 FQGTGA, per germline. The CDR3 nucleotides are TGTGCCAGCAGCTTAACAGGGGGCGCGACCGGGGAGCTGTTTTTT. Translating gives CASSLTGGATGELFF.

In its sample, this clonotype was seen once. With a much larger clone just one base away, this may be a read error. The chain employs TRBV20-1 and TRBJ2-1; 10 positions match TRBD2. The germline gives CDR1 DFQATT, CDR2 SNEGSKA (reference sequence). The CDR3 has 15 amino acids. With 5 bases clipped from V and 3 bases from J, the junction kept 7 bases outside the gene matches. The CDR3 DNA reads TGCAGTGCTTCCTGGACTAGCGGTTTCTACAATGAGCAGTTCTTC. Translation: CSASWTSGFYNEQFF.

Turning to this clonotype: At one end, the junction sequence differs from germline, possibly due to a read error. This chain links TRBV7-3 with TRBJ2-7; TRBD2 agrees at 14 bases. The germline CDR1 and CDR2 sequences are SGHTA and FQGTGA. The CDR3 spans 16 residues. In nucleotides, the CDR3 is TGTGCCAGCAGCTCGGGACTAGCGGGAGCCTCCGACGAGCAGTACTTC. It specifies CASSSGLAGASDEQYF.

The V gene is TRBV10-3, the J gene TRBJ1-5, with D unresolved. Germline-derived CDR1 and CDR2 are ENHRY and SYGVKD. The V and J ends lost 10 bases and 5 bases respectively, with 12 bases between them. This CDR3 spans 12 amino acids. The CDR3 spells CATSPEYQPQHF. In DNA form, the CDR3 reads TGTGCCACCTCCCCCGAGTATCAGCCCCAGCATTTT.

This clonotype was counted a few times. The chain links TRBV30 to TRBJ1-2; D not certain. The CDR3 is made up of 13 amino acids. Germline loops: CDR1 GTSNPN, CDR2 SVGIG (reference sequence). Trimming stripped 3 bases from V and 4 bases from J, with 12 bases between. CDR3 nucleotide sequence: TGTGCCTGGAGCGACAACCGAGGCTATGGCTACACCTTC. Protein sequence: CAWSDNRGYGYTF.

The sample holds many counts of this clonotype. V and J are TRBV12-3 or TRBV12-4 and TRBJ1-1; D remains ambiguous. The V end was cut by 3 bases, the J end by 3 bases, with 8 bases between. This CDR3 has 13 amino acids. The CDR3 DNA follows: TGTGCCAGCAGTTTCGGGAGATACACTGAAGCTTTCTTT. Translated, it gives CASSFGRYTEAFF.

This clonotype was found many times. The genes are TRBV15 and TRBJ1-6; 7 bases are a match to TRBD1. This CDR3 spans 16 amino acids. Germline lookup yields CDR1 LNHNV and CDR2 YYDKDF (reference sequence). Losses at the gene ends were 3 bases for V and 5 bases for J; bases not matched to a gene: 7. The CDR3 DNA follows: TGTGCCACCAGCAGTACTGGAGGGACAGATAATTCACCCCTCCACTTT. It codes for CATSSTGGTDNSPLHF.

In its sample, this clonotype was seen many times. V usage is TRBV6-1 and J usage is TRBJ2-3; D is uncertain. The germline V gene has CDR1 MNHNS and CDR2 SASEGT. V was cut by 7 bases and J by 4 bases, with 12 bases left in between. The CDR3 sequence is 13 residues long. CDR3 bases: TGTGCCAGCACCGAACCAGGTTCAGATACGCAGTATTTT. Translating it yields CASTEPGSDTQYF.

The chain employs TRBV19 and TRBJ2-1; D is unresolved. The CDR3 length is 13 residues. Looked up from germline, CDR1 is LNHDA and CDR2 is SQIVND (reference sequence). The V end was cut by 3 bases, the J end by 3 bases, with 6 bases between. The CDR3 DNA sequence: TGTGCCAGTAGTATGTTCGACTACAATGAGCAGTTCTTC. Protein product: CASSMFDYNEQFF. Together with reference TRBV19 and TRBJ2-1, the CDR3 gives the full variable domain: DGGITQSPKYLFRKEGQNVTLSCEQNLNHDAMYWYRQDPGQGLRLIYYSQIVNDFQKGDIAEGYSVSREKKESFPLTVTSAQKNPTAFYLCASSMFDYNEQFFGPGTRLTVL.

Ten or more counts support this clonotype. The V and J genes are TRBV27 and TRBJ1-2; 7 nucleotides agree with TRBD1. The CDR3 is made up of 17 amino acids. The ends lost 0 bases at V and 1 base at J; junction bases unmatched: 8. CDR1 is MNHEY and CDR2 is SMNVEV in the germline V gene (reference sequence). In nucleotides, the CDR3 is TGTGCCAGCAGTTTATCGGTCGGGACAGCTAATAACTATGGCTACACCTTC. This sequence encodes CASSLSVGTANNYGYTF.

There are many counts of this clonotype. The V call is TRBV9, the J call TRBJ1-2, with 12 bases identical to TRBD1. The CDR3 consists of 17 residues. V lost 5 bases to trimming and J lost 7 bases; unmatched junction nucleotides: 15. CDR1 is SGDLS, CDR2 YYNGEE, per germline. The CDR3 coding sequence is TGTGCCAGCAGAATGGGAGGGACAGGGGGCTATGGGGGTGGCTACACCTTC. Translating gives CASRMGGTGGYGGGYTF.